Sequencing of this T cell receptor beta chain was carried out in a study of tumor and adjacent non-tumor tissue in lung cancer listed by TCRdb under 2018. About the full investigation: The cohort included 12 adenocarcinoma, 2 squamous cell carcinoma and 1 small cell lung cancer patients. The approximately 15 enrolled patients, of whom around ten were men and 5 were women, were aged about 31 to 85 years and were diagnosed with TNM stage I to III disease. A total of some 130,000,000 productive TCRbeta reads were generated by sequencing, corresponding to an average of about 4 million reads per sample. Using bulk TCRbeta repertoires from 15 lung cancer patients, the study set lung tumor tissue side by side with matched distant non-tumor lung tissue. TCRbeta CDR3 sequencing was performed on 30 to 35 paired specimens, with one tumor sample and one normal lung sample collected per patient.

Concerning this clonotype: No cognate antigen has been identified for it. Germline is not matched at one junction end, which may reflect a read error.

RNA was extracted from bulk unsorted tissue and checked for quality with a NanoDrop ND-1000 and an Agilent 2100. The donors were newly diagnosed lung cancer patients admitted for thoracic surgery in China from August to November 2014 who had not received prior chemotherapy. Patients who had received previous radiotherapy or chemotherapy, or who had another concurrent cancer, were excluded from the study. Pieces of surgical tissue measuring roughly 1-2.1 cm3 were kept in RNAlater solution and stored at -80 degrees C until use. The receptor library was made with multiplex PCR. Instrument on record: Illumina HiSeq 2500. Following protocols modified from ARM-PCR, the researchers constructed TCRbeta libraries through three rounds of nested PCR with primers (Table S4). PCR products of 200-500 bp were gel-excised and purified with the QIAquick gel extraction kit before sequencing. Concerning the study's data processing: Trimmomatic was used to clean the reads, FLASH was used to merge the reads into complete CDR3 sequences, and MiTCR was used to assign the reads to V(D)J germline segments. VDJtools was used to compute clonal diversity as the inverse Simpson's index. A read counted as productive if the sequence was in-frame and lacked a premature stop codon. Clones were called with MiXCR by TCRdb after fastp trimmed the public reads at Q25, and only in-frame beta chains were retained. Each CDR3 protein appears once, grouped with its most common genes and DNA. The V and J calls and clone size are TCRdb's, not the authors'. Counted in this sample were roughly 70,000 distinct CDR3 sequences; 60% to 75% of them appeared once. The ten most abundant clones make up 28% of the sample.

From the cysteine up to the phenylalanine, the CDR3 has a length of 13 residues. This entry keeps only the CDR3 DNA: 39 bases, framed from base 1. CDR1 and CDR2, per the germline V gene, are MNHNS and SASEGT. The paper as a whole reports these results and caveats: The cohort had only about 16 patients, and the authors noted that larger samples and more detailed clinical data are needed. Peripheral blood was not sequenced, so blood TCRbeta repertoires were not examined in the lung cancer patients of the study. A significantly larger cumulative share of the repertoire was made up by the top 100 clones in normal lung than in tumor tissue. Significantly higher TCR diversity (inverse Simpson) was observed in tumor tissue than in normal lung tissue (around 450 vs 160, P = 0.0075, Mann-Whitney U test). Significantly higher TCR diversity was found in younger patients, and higher tumor TCR diversity was associated with shorter overall and disease-free survival. Neither the sequencing platform nor unique molecular identifiers are named or mentioned anywhere in the methods.

This TCR came from a man aged 55 to 69 with non-small cell lung cancer. Material for sequencing was lung tumor tissue. Here the chain combines TRBV6-1 and TRBJ2-1; perhaps TRBD1 is the D gene, with 5 bases matching. This receptor has the CDR3 CTSTRQSSNEQFF. Here is the DNA: TGTACCAGTACAAGACAGAGTTCCAATGAGCAGTTCTTC.